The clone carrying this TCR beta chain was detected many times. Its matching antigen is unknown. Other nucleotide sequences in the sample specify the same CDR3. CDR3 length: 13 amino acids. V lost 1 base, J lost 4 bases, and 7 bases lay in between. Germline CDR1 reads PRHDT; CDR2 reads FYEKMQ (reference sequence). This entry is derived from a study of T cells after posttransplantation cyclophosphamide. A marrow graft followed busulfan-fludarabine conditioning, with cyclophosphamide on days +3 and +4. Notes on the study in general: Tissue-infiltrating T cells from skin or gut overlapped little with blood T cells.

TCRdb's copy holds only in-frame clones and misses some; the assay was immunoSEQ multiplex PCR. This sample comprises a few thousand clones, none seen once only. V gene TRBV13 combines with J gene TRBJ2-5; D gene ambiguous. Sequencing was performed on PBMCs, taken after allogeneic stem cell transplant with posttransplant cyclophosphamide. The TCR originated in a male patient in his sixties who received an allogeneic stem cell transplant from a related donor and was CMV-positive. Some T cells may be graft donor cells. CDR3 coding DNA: TGTGCCAGCAGCTTAGCAGGTAGAGAGACCCAGTACTTC. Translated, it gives CASSLAGRETQYF.